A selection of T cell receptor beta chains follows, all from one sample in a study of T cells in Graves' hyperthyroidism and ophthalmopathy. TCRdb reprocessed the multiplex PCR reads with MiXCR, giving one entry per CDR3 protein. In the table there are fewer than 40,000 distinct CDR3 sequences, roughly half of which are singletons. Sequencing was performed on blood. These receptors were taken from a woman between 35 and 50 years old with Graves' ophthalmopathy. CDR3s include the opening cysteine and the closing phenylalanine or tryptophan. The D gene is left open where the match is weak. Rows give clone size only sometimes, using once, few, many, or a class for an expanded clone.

CASSPSGGRTSGANYGYTF	TGTGCCAGCAGCCCCAGCGGGGGGCGGACCTCTGGGGCCAACTATGGCTACACCTTC	TRBV2	TRBJ1-2	.	.	19
CASSLTGSEQYF	TGTGCCAGCAGCTTAACGGGAAGCGAGCAGTACTTC	TRBV7-3	TRBJ2-7	once	.	12
CASSPLGTGNQPQHF	TGTGCCAGCTCACCCCTCGGGACAGGGAATCAGCCCCAGCATTTT	TRBV18	TRBJ1-5	few	TRBD1	15
CASSFGGGAAYEQYF	TGTGCCAGCAGCTTCGGCGGGGGGGCGGCCTACGAGCAGTACTTC	TRBV7-2	TRBJ2-7	many	TRBD2	15
CASSARGRQHF	TGTGCCAGCAGCGCGCGGGGCCGACAGCACTTC	TRBV3-1	TRBJ2-5	.	.	11
CASSLGETQYFGPGTEAFF	.	TRBV7-6	TRBJ1-1	.	.	19
CSARDPGTGGRTEAFF	TGCAGTGCTAGAGACCCCGGGACAGGGGGGAGGACTGAAGCTTTCTTT	TRBV20-1	TRBJ1-1	many	TRBD1	16
CASSYSTTSPWETQYF	TGTGCCAGCAGTTACTCGACCACATCCCCTTGGGAGACCCAGTACTTC	TRBV6-6	TRBJ2-5	many	.	16
CASSPGAQGNTGELFF	TGCGCCAGCAGCCCCGGGGCGCAAGGGAACACCGGGGAGCTGTTTTTT	TRBV5-1	TRBJ2-2	.	.	16
CASSLGRASGNEKLFF	TGCGCCAGCAGCTTGGGTAGGGCGTCGGGTAATGAAAAACTGTTTTTT	TRBV5-1	TRBJ1-4	many	.	16
CASSSGTDVSEQYF	TGTGCCAGCAGTTCCGGGACCGACGTATCGGAGCAGTACTTC	TRBV6-2/TRBV6-3	TRBJ2-7	many	.	14
CASVDRQGIRNEQFF	TGTGCCAGCGTGGACCGACAGGGGATACGGAATGAGCAGTTCTTC	TRBV2	TRBJ2-1	.	TRBD1	15
CSAVKGQALYQPQHF	TGCAGTGCTGTTAAAGGACAGGCCCTCTATCAGCCCCAGCATTTT	TRBV20-1	TRBJ1-5	many	TRBD1	15
CASSTGRLGYTF	TGTGCCAGCAGCACGGGGAGGCTGGGCTACACCTTC	TRBV7-2	TRBJ1-2	.	.	12
CARRNSGRMQETQYF	TGCGCCAGACGAAATAGCGGGAGGATGCAAGAGACCCAGTACTTC	TRBV10-1	TRBJ2-5	.	TRBD2	15
CASSEFGKGDGANVLTF	TGTGCCAGCAGTGAATTCGGCAAGGGCGACGGGGCCAACGTCCTGACTTTC	TRBV25-1	TRBJ2-6	.	.	17
CASSQTGGNNEQFF	TGTGCCAGCAGCCAAACGGGGGGGAACAATGAGCAGTTCTTC	TRBV4-2	TRBJ2-1	many	TRBD2	14
CASSSGEGTTDTQYF	TGTGCCAGCAGCTCAGGAGAGGGAACCACAGATACGCAGTATTTT	TRBV9	TRBJ2-3	.	.	15
CATSRPGTPNTGELFF	TGTGCCACCAGCAGACCCGGGACCCCGAACACCGGGGAGCTGTTTTTT	TRBV15	TRBJ2-2	many	.	16
CASSYLTSGGANRRNEQFF	TGTGCCAGCAGTTACCTGACTAGCGGGGGGGCCAACCGGAGAAATGAGCAGTTCTTC	TRBV6-5	TRBJ2-1	many	TRBD2	19
CANRGGSDQPQHF	TGTGCCAACAGGGGGGGTAGCGATCAGCCCCAGCATTTT	TRBV12-3/TRBV12-4	TRBJ1-5	.	TRBD1	13
CSARGGSHYEQYF	TGCAGTGCTAGGGGCGGGAGCCACTACGAGCAGTACTTC	TRBV20-1	TRBJ2-7	.	TRBD2	13
CAGSKGLRVDNEQFF	TGTGCCGGTAGTAAGGGACTCAGGGTAGACAATGAGCAGTTCTTC	TRBV19	TRBJ2-1	many	.	15
CASSDWTSIGTGELFF	TGCGCCAGCAGTGATTGGACTAGTATAGGTACCGGGGAGCTGTTTTTT	TRBV10-2	TRBJ2-2	many	TRBD2	16
CASSDGQGPAYEQYF	TGCGCCAGCAGCGACGGACAGGGGCCAGCCTACGAGCAGTACTTC	TRBV4-1	TRBJ2-7	many	TRBD1	15
CASRGGQGNNEKLFF	TGCGCCAGCAGGGGGGGACAGGGCAATAATGAAAAACTGTTTTTT	TRBV5-1	TRBJ1-4	many	TRBD1	15
CASRPAGEGYGYTF	TGTGCCAGCAGGCCCGCAGGGGAGGGCTATGGCTACACCTTC	TRBV27	TRBJ1-2	many	.	14
CASSILAGQYNQQPQHF	TGTGCCAGTAGTATCCTTGCAGGACAGTACAATCAGCAGCCCCAGCATTTT	TRBV19	TRBJ1-5	many	.	17
CASSPGSGESSPLHF	TGTGCCAGCAGCCCTGGCAGCGGGGAAAGTTCACCCCTCCACTTT	TRBV28	TRBJ1-6	many	.	15
CSAPDSDYGYTF	TGCAGTGCTCCTGATAGTGACTATGGCTACACCTTC	TRBV20-1	TRBJ1-2	.	.	12
CASSAEQVSSGNTNYGYTF	TGTGCCAGCAGCGCGGAGCAGGTCTCCTCTGGAAACACCAACTATGGCTACACCTTC	TRBV9	TRBJ1-2	.	.	19
CASTRGRHGTDTQYF	TGTGCCAGCACCCGAGGACGGCACGGCACAGATACGCAGTATTTT	TRBV6-2/TRBV6-3	TRBJ2-3	many	.	15
CASSPGQESQKLFF	TGTGCCAGCTCACCAGGACAGGAATCTCAAAAACTGTTTTTT	TRBV18	TRBJ1-4	.	TRBD1	14
CASSDPHYEQYF	TGTGCCAGCAGCGACCCCCATTACGAGCAGTACTTC	TRBV9	TRBJ2-7	.	.	12
CASSGDSSGSQSKQYF	TGTGCCAGCAGTGGAGATTCTAGCGGGAGCCAATCCAAGCAGTACTTC	TRBV2	TRBJ2-7	.	TRBD2	16
CSAGPSLSTDTQYF	TGCAGTGCCGGGCCGTCCCTTAGCACAGATACGCAGTATTTT	TRBV20-1	TRBJ2-3	once	.	14
CASSLGGGTEAFF	TGTGCCAGCAGTCTCGGGGGTGGTACTGAAGCTTTCTTT	TRBV6-1	TRBJ1-1	many	.	13
CSAPRTSGGRTDTQYF	TGCAGTGCTCCACGGACTAGCGGGGGCCGCACAGATACGCAGTATTTT	TRBV20-1	TRBJ2-3	many	TRBD2	16
CAISESTSYEHF	TGTGCCATCAGTGAGTCGACCAGCTACGAGCATTTT	TRBV10-3	TRBJ1-5	.	.	12
CSVIGPFSGNNEQFF	TGCAGCGTTATTGGGCCCTTCTCTGGAAACAATGAGCAGTTCTTC	TRBV29-1	TRBJ2-1	.	.	15
CASSASEGGPNTEAFF	TGCGCCAGCAGTGCGTCCGAGGGGGGACCTAACACTGAAGCTTTCTTT	TRBV6-1	TRBJ1-1	.	.	16
CASSLAGGKETQYF	TGCGCCAGCAGCTTGGCCGGCGGGAAAGAGACCCAGTACTTC	TRBV7-6	TRBJ2-5	.	.	14
CASSYSRMSSGRPFF	TGTGCCAGCAGTTACTCGAGAATGAGCAGCGGGAGGCCCTTCTTC	TRBV6-5	TRBJ2-7	.	TRBD2	15
CASSTIRGGAEKLFF	TGTGCCAGCAGTACCATCAGGGGAGGCGCTGAAAAACTGTTTTTT	TRBV25-1	TRBJ1-4	.	.	15
CATSDGTPDFNQYF	TGTGCCACCAGTGACGGGACCCCTGACTTCAATCAGTACTTC	TRBV24-1	TRBJ2-7	.	.	14
CATSRDGYNHEQYF	TGTGCCACCAGCAGAGATGGGTATAACCACGAGCAGTACTTC	TRBV15	TRBJ2-7	.	.	14
CATSRDGTGSPSDTQYF	TGTGCCACCAGCAGAGACGGGACAGGGTCCCCCTCAGATACGCAGTATTTT	TRBV15	TRBJ2-3	.	TRBD1	17
CASSPGITEAFF	TGTGCCAGCAGCCCCGGGATCACTGAAGCTTTCTTT	TRBV3-1	TRBJ1-1	few	.	12
CASSLSGRQTQYF	TGTGCCAGCAGCTTGAGCGGCCGGCAGACCCAGTACTTC	TRBV5-5	TRBJ2-5	.	.	13
CASSEMWRPADTQYF	TGTGCCAGCAGTGAAATGTGGAGACCCGCAGATACGCAGTATTTT	TRBV6-1	TRBJ2-3	.	.	15
CASSLGETQYFGYTF	.	TRBV7-2	TRBJ1-2	.	.	15
CSVLGQGAQTQYF	TGCAGCGTCCTGGGACAGGGGGCACAGACCCAGTACTTC	TRBV29-1	TRBJ2-5	.	TRBD1	13
CASSQRQGGTEAFF	TGTGCCAGCAGCCAAAGACAGGGGGGCACTGAAGCTTTCTTT	TRBV3-1	TRBJ1-1	few	TRBD1	14
CASSAGQLLEAFF	TGTGCCAGCAGTGCGGGACAACTTCTGGAAGCTTTCTTT	TRBV2	TRBJ1-1	.	.	13
CASSAPNYGYTF	TGTGCCAGCAGCGCCCCTAACTATGGCTACACCTTC	TRBV9	TRBJ1-2	.	.	12
CASSYASGPAYEQYF	TGTGCCAGCAGTTACGCTAGCGGGCCCGCCTACGAGCAGTACTTC	TRBV3-1	TRBJ2-7	many	TRBD2	15
CASRPTSGGGRDNEQFF	TGTGCCAGCAGGCCTACTAGCGGGGGGGGGAGGGACAATGAGCAGTTCTTC	TRBV2	TRBJ2-1	.	TRBD2	17